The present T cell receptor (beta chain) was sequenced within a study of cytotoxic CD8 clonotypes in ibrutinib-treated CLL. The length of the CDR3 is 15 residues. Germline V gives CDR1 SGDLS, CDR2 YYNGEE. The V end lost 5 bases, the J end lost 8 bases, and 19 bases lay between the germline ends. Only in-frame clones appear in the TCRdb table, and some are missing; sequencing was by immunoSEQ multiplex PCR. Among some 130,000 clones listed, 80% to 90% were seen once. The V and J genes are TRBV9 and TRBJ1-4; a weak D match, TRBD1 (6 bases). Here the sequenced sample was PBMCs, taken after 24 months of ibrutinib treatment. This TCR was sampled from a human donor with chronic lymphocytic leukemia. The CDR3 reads CASSLSGAVNEKLFF. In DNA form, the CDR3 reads TGTGCCAGCAGTTTGTCGGGGGCGGTTAACGAAAAACTGTTTTTT.